Given below is one T cell receptor (beta chain) in context. Its specificity is unknown. The CDR3 spans 16 residues. Trimming took off 5 bases at V and 5 bases at J, with 22 bases between the two ends. The germline V gene has CDR1 MDHEN and CDR2 SYDVKM. Assay used: immunoSEQ multiplex PCR; TCRdb lists only in-frame clones, some missing. The sample carries fewer than 800,000 clones, 92% recorded once. Positive CCR7 selection of CD45RO-negative cells yielded the naive CD8 cells, and terminally differentiated effector memory CD45RA+ cells were excluded. Donors, without exception, were Caucasian adults residing in Nashville, Tennessee. This specimen comes from a study of shared clonotypes between healthy human individuals. Study as a whole: The donor group consisted of two women and a few men, aged 18 to 49. Study-level points and caveats: Generally, naive subsets (rather than memory subsets) showed larger estimated richness.

Material: naive CD8+ T cells sorted from blood. The rearrangement joins TRBV28 to TRBJ2-7; perhaps D is TRBD1 or TRBD2 (6 bases each). This TCR came from a man aged 25-45 years in good health. CDR3 DNA sequence: TGTGCCAGCAGTGCACTACAGGGTGCGTCGGGGGACGAGCAGTACTTC. It encodes CASSALQGASGDEQYF.